Listed here are 9 T cell receptor beta chains from one sample, sequenced in a study of blood T cell repertoires in COVID-19. Here immunoSEQ multiplex PCR was the method, and the copy in TCRdb shows in-frame clones only, minus some. The sample shows 200,000 to 250,000 clones, about 85% of them seen only once. The material sequenced was peripheral blood. These receptors all stem from a man aged 35 to 55 with acute or convalescent COVID-19.

This chain connects TRBV6-5 to TRBJ1-5; 9 bases are a match to TRBD1. After removal of 7 bases from V and 3 bases from J, the junction contained 7 bases not matched to a gene. Germline CDR1 is MNHEY and CDR2 is SVGAGI. CDR3 size: 15 residues. The CDR3 loop reads CASIFDRGNNQPQHF. The CDR3 bases are TGTGCCAGCATATTCGACAGGGGGAACAATCAGCCCCAGCATTTT.

The rearrangement joins TRBV12-3 or TRBV12-4 to TRBJ1-1; D not resolved. V lost 5 bases, J lost 11 bases, and 18 bases lay in between. The CDR3 consists of 13 residues. The chain's CDR3 is CASSRSSAGGAFF. In nucleotides, the CDR3 is TGTGCCAGCAGTCGGAGTAGTGCAGGAGGGGCTTTCTTT.

The chain is built from TRBV3-1 (or the pseudogene TRBV3-2) and TRBJ2-1, with 12 bases fitting TRBD2. Per germline, CDR1 LGHDT and CDR2 YNNKEL (reference sequence). This CDR3 has 18 amino acids. Unmatched junction bases numbered 11, after V lost 0 bases and J lost 8 bases. CDR3: CASSQDNTSGGIRYEQFF. CDR3 bases: TGTGCCAGCAGCCAAGATAATACTAGCGGGGGGATTAGGTATGAGCAGTTCTTC.

The chain joins TRBV2 to TRBJ2-7; TRBD1 matches at 8 bases. Losses at the gene ends were 5 bases for V and 4 bases for J; bases not matched to a gene: 4. Germline V lookup: CDR1 SNHLY, CDR2 FYNNEI. The CDR3 covers 13 residues. CDR3 sequence reads: CASSQQGVYEQYF. The CDR3 nucleotides are TGTGCCAGCAGTCAACAGGGGGTTTACGAGCAGTACTTC.

The chain carries TRBV27 and TRBJ2-3, with 7 bases aligning to TRBD1. The CDR3 sequence is 15 residues long. With 6 bases clipped from V and 4 bases from J, the junction kept 10 bases outside the gene matches. CDR1 and CDR2 from the germline V gene are MNHEY and SMNVEV (reference sequence). CDR3 region: CASRRTGWIPDTQYF. The DNA for the CDR3 is TGTGCCAGCAGACGGACAGGTTGGATCCCAGATACGCAGTATTTT.

The genes are TRBV9 and TRBJ1-3, with D perhaps TRBD1 (6 bases). This CDR3 contains 16 residues. Between the trimmed V and J ends, which lost 1 base and 2 bases, there was a span of 13 bases. Germline CDR1 reads SGDLS; CDR2 reads YYNGEE. The CDR3: CASSVYYRVAGNTIYF. The CDR3 DNA reads as TGTGCCAGCAGCGTATACTACAGGGTCGCTGGAAACACCATATATTTT.

The genes are TRBV6-6 and TRBJ2-1; 10 nucleotides line up with TRBD1. CDR1 and CDR2 (germline): MNHNY, SVGAGI (reference sequence). This CDR3 has 16 amino acids. Germline trimming cut 2 bases from V and 6 bases from J; bases unmatched to any gene: 7. CDR3 DNA sequence: TGTGCCAGCAGTTACCTAAGACAGGGGGCCAGCAATGAGCAGTTCTTC. Translated, it gives CASSYLRQGASNEQFF.

This chain joins TRBV6-2 or TRBV6-3 and TRBJ1-5; 10 nucleotides match TRBD1. There are 15 residues in the CDR3. In germline, CDR1 is MNHEY, CDR2 SVGEGT. The trim removed 4 bases at V and 5 bases at J, leaving 5 bases unmatched. CDR3 amino acids: CASSSGGQGYQPQHF. The DNA for the CDR3 is TGTGCCAGCAGTTCAGGGGGACAGGGGTATCAGCCCCAGCATTTT.

On this clone: The junction departs from germline at one end; a sequencing error may be responsible. This rearrangement joins TRBV18 to TRBJ2-1; 8 positions match TRBD2. The CDR3 consists of 17 residues. In germline, CDR1 is KGHSH, CDR2 LQKENI. CDR3 residues: CASSLSRRGDIYKEQFF. The CDR3 DNA is TGTGCCAGCTCCCTCTCACGGCGGGGGGACATCTACAAGGAGCAGTTCTTC.